Listed below are T cell receptor beta chains from one sample, sequenced in a study of cytomegalovirus exposure and HLA in healthy donors. Here immunoSEQ multiplex PCR was the method, and the copy in TCRdb shows in-frame clones only, minus some. This table holds 150,000 to 200,000 clones, roughly 88% found once. The sample consisted of PBMCs. These receptor sequences come from a man between 18 and 29 years old in good health and CMV-seropositive. CDR3s include the opening cysteine and the closing phenylalanine or tryptophan. A D gene is named only where the DNA matches it firmly. Part of the rows lack a size; the others show once, few, many or a class for expanded clones.

v_call	j_call	clone_size	d_call	cdr3_aa	cdr3_nt
TRBV9	TRBJ2-7	NA	TRBD1	CASSVGQTGGNEQYF	TGTGCCAGCAGCGTAGGACAAACAGGGGGCAACGAGCAGTACTTC
TRBV5-1	TRBJ1-1	NA	NA	CASSESGGLTEAFF	TGCGCCAGCAGCGAGTCGGGGGGTTTGACTGAAGCTTTCTTT
TRBV27	TRBJ1-3	NA	NA	CASSLREGNTIYF	TGTGCCAGCAGTTTGCGCGAGGGAAACACCATATATTTT
TRBV18	TRBJ1-5	NA	TRBD1	CASSSGQGLNQPQHF	TGTGCCAGCTCATCAGGACAGGGGCTCAATCAGCCCCAGCATTTT
TRBV5-4	TRBJ2-2	NA	NA	CASTLGGVGTGELFF	TGTGCCAGCACCCTGGGCGGGGTTGGGACCGGGGAGCTGTTTTTT
TRBV2	TRBJ1-5	NA	TRBD1	CASSEGTGYDQPQHF	TGTGCCAGCAGCGAGGGGACAGGGTATGACCAGCCCCAGCATTTT
TRBV29-1	TRBJ2-7	NA	NA	CSVVVGVSYEQYF	TGCAGCGTTGTCGTAGGGGTCAGCTACGAGCAGTACTTC
TRBV9	TRBJ2-3	NA	TRBD2	CASSVEKPSGEPYF	TGTGCCAGCAGCGTAGAAAAACCTAGCGGGGAGCCGTATTTT
TRBV2	TRBJ2-5	NA	NA	CASTLVKETQYF	TGTGCCAGTACGCTAGTAAAAGAGACCCAGTACTTC
TRBV5-1	TRBJ2-5	NA	TRBD2	CASSFSGGQETQYF	TGCGCCAGCAGCTTTAGCGGGGGCCAAGAGACCCAGTACTTC
TRBV15	TRBJ2-7	NA	TRBD1	CATSRGGTGVNEQYF	TGTGCCACCAGCAGGGGGGGGACAGGGGTGAACGAGCAGTACTTC
TRBV5-1	TRBJ1-5	NA	NA	CASIMGSYNQPQHF	TGCGCCAGCATTATGGGCAGCTACAATCAGCCCCAGCATTTT
TRBV15	TRBJ2-7	NA	NA	CATSRDLIAAGSQSYEQYF	TGTGCCACCAGCAGAGATCTGATTGCGGCGGGGTCGCAATCCTACGAGCAGTACTTC
TRBV6-6	TRBJ2-1	NA	NA	CASRGGMIADYNEQFF	TGTGCCAGCAGGGGCGGGATGATAGCGGACTACAATGAGCAGTTCTTC
TRBV19	TRBJ1-5	once	NA	CASSITQISNQPQHF	TGTGCCAGTAGTATAACACAGATTAGCAATCAGCCCCAGCATTTT
TRBV30	TRBJ1-5	NA	NA	CAWSVRGGNNQPQHF	TGTGCCTGGAGTGTACGCGGGGGTAATAATCAGCCCCAGCATTTT
TRBV6-5	TRBJ1-2	NA	TRBD1	CASSRMDRNYGYTF	TGTGCCAGCAGTCGGATGGACAGGAACTATGGCTACACCTTC
TRBV27	TRBJ2-1	NA	TRBD2	CASRGVPSSGGAVHEQFF	TGTGCCAGCAGGGGAGTTCCATCAAGCGGGGGGGCCGTTCATGAGCAGTTCTTC
TRBV7-9	TRBJ2-7	NA	TRBD1	CASSLEYRDRAYEQYF	TGTGCCAGCAGCTTAGAATACCGGGACAGGGCCTACGAGCAGTACTTC
TRBV6-5	TRBJ1-2	NA	NA	CASRAGGGPDYGYTF	TGTGCCAGCAGAGCCGGTGGGGGCCCCGACTATGGCTACACCTTC
TRBV4-3	TRBJ1-6	NA	NA	CASSHLSDSNSPLHF	TGCGCCAGCAGCCATCTCTCGGACAGCAATTCACCCCTCCACTTT
TRBV4-1	TRBJ2-5	NA	NA	CASSQAGVETQYF	TGCGCCAGCAGCCAAGCGGGGGTTGAGACCCAGTACTTC
TRBV2	TRBJ1-1	NA	TRBD1	CASNRDREAFF	TGTGCCAGTAACCGGGACAGGGAGGCTTTCTTT
TRBV2	TRBJ2-3	NA	NA	CASTRWETQYF	TGTGCCAGCACTAGATGGGAGACGCAGTATTTT
TRBV7-9	TRBJ1-1	NA	TRBD1	CASSLVAGGNTEAFF	TGTGCCAGCAGCTTAGTGGCAGGGGGGAACACTGAAGCTTTCTTT
TRBV30	TRBJ2-5	NA	NA	CAWSVRLTGRFQETQYF	TGTGCCTGGAGTGTCAGGTTGACAGGGAGGTTTCAAGAGACCCAGTACTTC
TRBV30	TRBJ2-1	NA	TRBD2	CACPPSGGAAWNEQFF	TGTGCCTGCCCCCCCAGCGGGGGGGCGGCATGGAATGAGCAGTTCTTC
TRBV7-8	TRBJ2-2	NA	TRBD2	CASSLGLAGVTGELFF	TGTGCCAGCAGCTTAGGACTAGCGGGGGTCACCGGGGAGCTGTTTTTT
TRBV7-9	TRBJ1-2	once	NA	CASSLERAGENGYTF	TGTGCCAGCAGCTTAGAAAGGGCAGGGGAAAATGGCTACACCTTC
TRBV5-1	TRBJ2-1	NA	TRBD2	CASSLATGGASYNEQFF	TGCGCCAGCAGCTTGGCGACCGGGGGGGCGTCCTACAATGAGCAGTTCTTC
TRBV5-1	TRBJ2-1	once	NA	CASSSIPGSYNEQFF	TGCGCCAGCAGCTCTATTCCAGGGTCCTACAATGAGCAGTTCTTC
TRBV4-1	TRBJ2-7	few	TRBD1	CASSQDRTGVFSYEQYF	TGCGCCAGCAGCCAAGATAGGACAGGGGTGTTTTCCTACGAGCAGTACTTC
TRBV5-1	TRBJ1-5	NA	NA	CASSLGTVNQPQHF	TGCGCCAGCAGCTTGGGGACAGTCAATCAGCCCCAGCATTTT
TRBV2	TRBJ1-2	few	NA	CASSGSGQATF	TGTGCCAGCAGTGGGTCTGGGCAAGCCACCTTC
TRBV5-4	TRBJ2-2	once	TRBD2	CASADSGGTGELFF	TGTGCCAGTGCTGATAGCGGGGGCACCGGGGAGCTGTTTTTT
TRBV6-6	TRBJ1-5	NA	TRBD1	CASSYGQDQPQHF	TGTGCCAGCAGTTACGGACAGGATCAGCCCCAGCATTTT
TRBV4-2	TRBJ2-1	NA	TRBD2	CASSQDVGGGPYNEQFF	TGTGCCAGCAGCCAAGATGTAGGCGGGGGGCCATACAATGAGCAGTTCTTC
TRBV2	TRBJ1-2	NA	NA	CASSKEEGTQTYGYTF	TGTGCCAGCAGTAAGGAAGAGGGGACACAAACTTATGGCTACACCTTC
TRBV29-1	TRBJ1-2	NA	TRBD1	CSGVDREDGYTF	TGCAGCGGAGTGGACAGGGAGGATGGCTACACCTTC
TRBV9	TRBJ2-7	NA	TRBD2	CASSPLAGGYEQYF	TGTGCCAGCAGCCCGCTAGCGGGGGGGTACGAGCAGTACTTC
TRBV5-1	TRBJ1-1	few	NA	CASSLDSGWGNTEAFF	TGCGCCAGCAGCTTGGATTCAGGGTGGGGCAACACTGAAGCTTTCTTT